Below are 27 T cell receptor beta chains sequenced from a single sample in a study of cytomegalovirus exposure and HLA in healthy donors (dated by TCRdb to about 2017). Preparation of the library involved the immunoSEQ multiplex PCR assay. For the multiplex PCR, a mixture combining 60 forward primers for TCR Vbeta segments and 13 reverse primers for TCR Jbeta segments was used. Imported from immuneACCESS, the table was reduced by TCRdb to in-frame sequences with V and J called. These copies leave out some clones; in studies compared against another copy, an unresolved V gene accounts for under half, and the cause of the remainder is not known. The sample table records 150,000 to 200,000 clones; 60% to 80% of these occur just once. Nearly 6.5% of the sample is taken by the ten largest. Input material: PBMCs. Every receptor here comes from a man between 40 and 49 years old in good health and CMV-seropositive.

This clone was picked up a small number of times. The junction differs from germline at one of its ends, possibly a read error. The CDR3 DNA reads TGTGCTAGTGCCATCTCTGGGGCCAACGGCCTGACTTTC. It specifies CASAISGANGLTF. The chain has TRBV12-5 and TRBJ2-6, with a possible D match to TRBD1 (5 bases). The CDR3 is 13 amino acids. Looked up from germline, CDR1 is LGHNT and CDR2 is FRNRAP.

The chain couples TRBV29-1 to TRBJ2-5; 7 positions match TRBD2. Trimming at V came to 4 bases and at J to 5 bases, leaving 16 bases not matched to a gene. Germline loops: CDR1 SQVTM, CDR2 ANQGSEA. The CDR3 runs 16 residues. CDR3 sequence (DNA): TGCAGCGTTGGTTACAGCGGTGGCGGGAGAGTGGAGACCCAGTACTTC. Amino acid sequence: CSVGYSGGGRVETQYF.

Only a few counts were recorded for this clone. The J gene is TRBJ2-5, the V gene TRBV5-6; D call uncertain. CDR1 SGHDT and CDR2 YYEEEE come from the germline V gene. The CDR3 is 14 amino acids. V was trimmed by 2 bases and J by 5 bases, leaving 13 bases between them. CDR3 residues: CASSLPSLGETQYF. The CDR3 DNA reads as TGTGCCAGCAGCTTACCGTCGCTCGGGGAGACCCAGTACTTC.

This clone came up once. This rearrangement joins TRBV11-2 to TRBJ2-2, with TRBD2 as a possible D gene (5 bases). Germline CDR1 reads SGHAT; CDR2 reads FQNNGV. This CDR3 spans 16 amino acids. V lost 2 bases and J 1 base, leaving 11 bases between the germline ends. The CDR3 nucleotides are TGTGCCAGCAGCTTAAACAGCGGAGTGAACACCGGGGAGCTGTTTTTT. Protein sequence: CASSLNSGVNTGELFF.

The chain's CDR3 is CASSPRTGRWRVAKNIQYF. DNA for the CDR3: TGTGCCAGCAGCCCCCGGACAGGCCGCTGGAGGGTAGCCAAAAACATTCAGTACTTC. This rearrangement joins TRBV11-3 to TRBJ2-4; a possible D gene is TRBD1 (7 bases). In germline, CDR1 is SGHNT, CDR2 YENEEA. CDR3 size: 19 residues. The ends were cut back, 5 bases at V and 0 bases at J, with 23 bases in the middle.

J is TRBJ1-6 and V is TRBV5-4, with D possibly being TRBD1 (5 bases). The CDR3 covers 13 residues. V shed 9 bases and J shed 7 bases, with 14 bases lying between them. The germline gives CDR1 SGHNT, CDR2 YYREEE (reference sequence). The CDR3 bases are TGTGCCACGGGGGAAGTGGGGAATTCACCCCTCCACTTT. This gives the protein CATGEVGNSPLHF. Filled out from reference TRBV5-4 and TRBJ1-6, the complete variable domain reads ETGVTQSPTHLIKTRGQQVTLRCSSQSGHNTVSWYQQALGQGPQFIFQYYREEENGRGNFPPRFSGLQFPNYSSELNVNALELDDSALYLCATGEVGNSPLHFGNGTRLTVT.

This clone was seen just once. The V gene is TRBV5-4, the J gene TRBJ2-1; 7 bases map to TRBD1. V lost 4 bases and J lost 2; bases outside the gene matches: 6. The CDR3 contains 15 residues. Germline V lookup: CDR1 SGHNT, CDR2 YYREEE (reference sequence). The CDR3 loop is CASSVNQGAYNEQFF. In DNA, the CDR3 is TGTGCCAGCAGCGTGAACCAGGGGGCCTACAATGAGCAGTTCTTC.

The chain recombines TRBV5-6 with TRBJ1-2; 11 positions agree with TRBD1. From germline, CDR1 is SGHDT and CDR2 YYEEEE. This CDR3 contains 17 residues. V lost 4 bases and J lost 4; bases outside the gene matches: 12. CDR3 nucleotides: TGTGCCAGCAGCCCGGGAGGACAGGGGGCGCTCGGCTATGGCTACACCTTC. Its translation is CASSPGGQGALGYGYTF.

This chain connects TRBV18 to TRBJ1-5; D is unclear. This CDR3 has 14 amino acids. V dropped 2 bases and J dropped 4 bases, with 9 bases sitting between them. Germline-derived CDR1 and CDR2 are KGHSH and LQKENI. The CDR3 DNA reads TGTGCCAGCTCACCAAGGCAGGTTAATCAGCCCCAGCATTTT. It yields the protein CASSPRQVNQPQHF.

The gene calls are TRBV6-1 and TRBJ2-1; possibly TRBD1 for D (5 bases). The germline CDR1 and CDR2 sequences are MNHNS and SASEGT. The CDR3 is 13 residues long. The V end lost 1 base, the J end lost 6 bases, and 7 bases lay between the germline ends. The CDR3 region has the DNA TGTGCCAGCAGTGAAGAAAGGGGCAATGAGCAGTTCTTC. Translation gives CASSEERGNEQFF.

The chain links TRBV4-1 to TRBJ1-4; D gene ambiguous. The V end was cut by 4 bases, the J end by 0 bases, with 3 bases between. From germline, CDR1 is MGHRA and CDR2 YSYEKL. This CDR3 comprises 13 residues. CDR3 in amino acids: CASSPATNEKLFF. CDR3 bases: TGCGCCAGCAGCCCAGCAACTAATGAAAAACTGTTTTTT.

For the CDR3, the DNA is TGTGCCAGCAGCTTAACTGCGGCTAGCACAGATACGCAGTATTTT. It specifies CASSLTAASTDTQYF. J is TRBJ2-3 and V is TRBV7-2; no clear D. The V end lost 2 bases, the J end lost 0 bases, and 9 bases lay between the germline ends. In germline, CDR1 is SGHTA, CDR2 FQGNSA. The CDR3 spans 15 residues.

The rearrangement joins TRBV9 to TRBJ2-7; the D gene is possibly TRBD2 (7 bases). CDR1 and CDR2 from the germline V gene are SGDLS and YYNGEE. CDR3 length: 13 residues. Trimming cost V 5 bases and J 6 bases, with 15 bases left between them. The CDR3 here is CASRETGGGEQYF. The CDR3 nucleotides read TGTGCCAGCAGGGAGACGGGGGGCGGCGAGCAGTACTTC.

As to this clone: The same CDR3 can be traced to other DNA sequences in this sample. The CDR3: CASSPVSTDTQYF. The CDR3 region has the DNA TGTGCCAGCTCACCAGTGTCAACAGATACGCAGTATTTT. The rearrangement uses TRBV18 and TRBJ2-3, with D unresolved. Looked up from germline, CDR1 is KGHSH and CDR2 is LQKENI. CDR3 size: 13 residues. With 2 bases removed from V and 3 bases from J, the gap between germline ends came to 6 bases.

The gene calls are TRBV2 and TRBJ2-3; TRBD1 is a possible D gene (6 bases). CDR1 and CDR2 (germline): SNHLY, FYNNEI. With 5 bases removed from V and 2 bases from J, the gap between germline ends came to 14 bases. The CDR3 is 15 amino acids. The CDR3 DNA reads as TGTGCCAGCAGTTTCCAACAGGGAACCACAGATACGCAGTATTTT. It translates to CASSFQQGTTDTQYF.

This clone came up a few times. The CDR3 protein is CASSSSTGTRNTIYF. The DNA of the CDR3 is TGTGCCAGCAGTTCATCGACAGGGACAAGAAACACCATATATTTT. The chain carries TRBV2 and TRBJ1-3, with 7 bases identical to TRBD1. Trimming cost V 5 bases and J 5 bases; bases outside gene matches: 9. CDR3 length: 15 residues. Germline loops: CDR1 SNHLY, CDR2 FYNNEI.

The chain links TRBV18 to TRBJ1-2; 12 nucleotides line up with TRBD1. The CDR3 extends over 14 amino acids. CDR1 is KGHSH, CDR2 LQKENI, per germline. J lost 7 bases, V lost 2 bases, and 2 bases had no gene match. Written as DNA, the CDR3 is TGTGCCAGCTCACCAGGGACAGGGGGCTCTGGCTACACCTTC. This sequence encodes CASSPGTGGSGYTF.

The genes are TRBV10-1 and TRBJ1-1, with no clear D. Per germline, CDR1 WNHNN and CDR2 SYGVQD (reference sequence). V gave up 3 bases and J gave up 3 bases, with 8 bases separating them. The CDR3 length is 13 residues. CDR3 bases: TGCGCCAGCAGTGAACAGCTTTACACTGAAGCTTTCTTT. Protein sequence: CASSEQLYTEAFF.

The genes are TRBV9 and TRBJ1-1, with 7 positions matching TRBD1. The J segment lost 7 bases and the V segment lost 0 bases, leaving 6 bases of the junction unmatched. CDR1 is SGDLS and CDR2 is YYNGEE in the germline V gene. This CDR3 region has 14 residues. This chain's CDR3 is CASSVADRELEAFF. CDR3 nucleotides: TGTGCCAGCAGCGTAGCTGACAGGGAGCTTGAAGCTTTCTTT.

The chain carries TRBV10-1 and TRBJ2-3, with a possible D match to TRBD2 (6 bases). Germline values: CDR1 WNHNN, CDR2 SYGVQD (reference sequence). Trimming shortened V by 4 bases and J by 6 bases, and 8 bases separated the two germline ends. The length of the CDR3 is 12 residues. As DNA, the CDR3 is TGCGCCAGCAGTGCGGGAGCGGATACGCAGTATTTT. Residues: CASSAGADTQYF.

This chain uses TRBV21-1 with TRBJ2-3; whether TRBD2, the table's D call, matches the DNA was not checked. TRBV21-1 is shown as a pseudogene. The CDR3 totals 16 residues. CDR3 DNA sequence: TGTGCCAGCAGCAAAGTAGGCGGGAGGCCCACAGATACGCAGTATTTT. This codes for CASSKVGGRPTDTQYF.

The chain joins TRBV27 to TRBJ1-1, with D possibly being TRBD1 (5 bases). This CDR3 contains 17 residues. Trimming pared 5 bases from V and 0 bases from J, leaving 19 bases between. Per germline, CDR1 MNHEY and CDR2 SMNVEV (reference sequence). Here the CDR3 DNA reads TGTGCCAGCAGTCCCTTAAAGGCCGGGGGGATGAACACTGAAGCTTTCTTT. Translation gives CASSPLKAGGMNTEAFF.

This clone appeared once. The gene calls are TRBV28 and TRBJ1-4; 8 bases line up with TRBD1. The CDR3 totals 14 residues. With V trimmed by 8 bases and J by 1 base, 3 bases remained unmatched. Germline V CDR1 and CDR2: MDHEN, SYDVKM. CDR3: CASGRGLTNEKLFF. The CDR3 region has the DNA TGTGCCAGCGGCAGGGGGCTAACTAATGAAAAACTGTTTTTT.

In its sample, this clone was seen once. The chain joins TRBV13 to TRBJ1-5; TRBD1 aligns across 8 bases. CDR3 length: 15 residues. V lost 4 bases and J lost 7; bases outside the gene matches: 9. Germline V gene data show CDR1 as PRHDT and CDR2 as FYEKMQ (reference sequence). CDR3 sequence reads: CASSSRGSGGQPQHF. CDR3 bases: TGTGCCAGCAGCTCTAGGGGATCAGGGGGCCAGCCCCAGCATTTT.

The V call is TRBV6-1, the J call TRBJ2-7, with 8 nucleotides matching TRBD1. The V segment lost 5 bases and the J segment 1 base; nucleotides outside the gene matches: 7. The CDR3 sequence is 15 residues long. From germline, CDR1 is MNHNS and CDR2 SASEGT. In DNA form, the CDR3 reads TGTGCCAGCAGTATTGACAGGGGCTGGTCCTACGAGCAGTACTTC. As protein: CASSIDRGWSYEQYF.

Here the CDR3 reads CASSYSGTGGDEQYF. CDR3 nucleotides: TGTGCCAGCAGTTACTCCGGGACAGGGGGGGACGAGCAGTACTTC. The chain uses TRBV6-5 and TRBJ2-7; 11 bases are shared with TRBD1. The germline gives CDR1 MNHEY, CDR2 SVGAGI. V shed 0 bases, J shed 5 bases, and the junction held 3 bases outside the gene matches. CDR3 size: 15 residues.

DNA of the CDR3: TGTGCCAGCAGTACCGGGACTAGCGGGTACCAAGAGACCCAGTACTTC. Its protein product is CASSTGTSGYQETQYF. The chain uses TRBV6-6 and TRBJ2-5; 12 bases match TRBD2. This CDR3 region has 16 residues. Germline-derived CDR1 and CDR2 are MNHNY and SVGAGI (reference sequence). J was trimmed by 0 bases and V by 5 bases; bases with no gene match: 4.